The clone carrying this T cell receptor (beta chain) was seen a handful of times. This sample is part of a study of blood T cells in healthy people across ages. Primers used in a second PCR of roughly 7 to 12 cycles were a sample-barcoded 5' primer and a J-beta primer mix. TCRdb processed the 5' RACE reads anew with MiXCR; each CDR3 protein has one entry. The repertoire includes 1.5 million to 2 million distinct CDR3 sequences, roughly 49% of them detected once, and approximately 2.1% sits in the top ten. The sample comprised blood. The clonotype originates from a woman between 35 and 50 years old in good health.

This CDR3 reads CASSQDGTRGSSEQFF. CDR3 sequence (DNA): TGTGCCAGCAGCCAGGACGGGACTAGGGGCTCGAGTGAGCAGTTCTTC. J is TRBJ2-1 and V is TRBV3-1; 8 bases are a match to TRBD2. V was pared by 3 bases and J by 9 bases, with 13 bases of the junction left unmatched. This CDR3 is built from 16 residues. Germline-derived CDR1 and CDR2 are LGHDT and YNNKEL (reference sequence).